The source of this T cell receptor (beta chain) is a study of untreated major depressive disorder. The study, taken as a whole, reports: All top five TRBV05-01 clones per subject were private clones. Depressed patients' CD4+ T cells carried increased TRBV05-01 (Vbeta 5.1) usage versus control CD4+ T cells.

Profiled with immunoSEQ multiplex PCR; TCRdb holds only in-frame clones, not every one. The sample has around 13,000 clones, around 90% seen once; the top ten hold approximately 0.82%. In regard to this clone: Antigen specificity is unknown.

The CDR3 loop spans 16 amino acids. The V and J ends lost 4 bases and 2 bases, in that order; junction bases with no gene match: 6. Germline loops: CDR1 SGHRS, CDR2 YFSETQ. The chain recombines TRBV5-1 with TRBJ2-6, with 7 bases matching TRBD1. The origin of this receptor is a man in his thirties or forties with major depressive disorder. The source material was CD4+ T cells from PBMCs. The CDR3 sequence: CASSPATGTGANVLTF. The CDR3 region has the DNA TGCGCCAGCAGCCCTGCGACAGGGACTGGGGCCAACGTCCTGACTTTC.